Each of the 21 T cell receptor beta chains below was sequenced from the same sample in a study of blood T cells in healthy people across ages. A J-beta primer mix and a sample-barcoded 5' primer were used in a second PCR of roughly 6 to 11 cycles. Each CDR3 protein is one row after TCRdb ran MiXCR on the 5' RACE reads. Of hundreds of thousands of distinct CDR3 sequences in the sample, around 30% were seen once. Sequencing input: blood. Receptor source: a woman older than 75 in good health.

This clonotype was seen repeatedly, ten times or more. This sequence joins TRBV12-3 or TRBV12-4 and TRBJ2-3; possible D gene TRBD1, 5 bases. Trimming cost V 3 bases and J 2 bases, with 9 bases left between them. The CDR3 is made up of 14 amino acids. This chain's CDR3 is CASSFFGHTDTQYF. The DNA of the CDR3 is TGTGCCAGCAGTTTCTTCGGACACACAGATACGCAGTATTTT.

In its sample, this clonotype was seen many times. The chain uses TRBV7-6 and TRBJ2-1, with 7 bases aligning to TRBD2. Germline assignment: CDR1 SGHVS and CDR2 FNYEAQ. The CDR3 contains 15 residues. V trimming: 3 bases; J trimming: 7 bases; junction bases outside the gene matches: 9. The CDR3 sequence is CASSLTGGSSNEQFF. For the CDR3, the DNA is TGTGCCAGCAGCTTGACGGGGGGATCGTCTAATGAGCAGTTCTTC.

This clonotype was counted only a few times. This chain links TRBV19 with TRBJ1-2; 8 bases match TRBD1. The CDR3 has 14 residues. The J segment lost 7 bases and the V segment lost 4 bases, leaving 8 bases of the junction unmatched. CDR1 LNHDA and CDR2 SQIVND come from the germline V gene (reference sequence). CDR3 amino acids: CASSNQGASSGYTF. In nucleotides, the CDR3 is TGTGCCAGTAGTAACCAGGGGGCGAGTAGTGGCTACACCTTC.

This clonotype was found many times. The chain joins TRBV5-1 to TRBJ2-7, with 7 bases that match TRBD2. This CDR3 region has 14 residues. The germline CDR1 and CDR2 sequences are SGHRS and YFSETQ. V trimming: 3 bases; J trimming: 5 bases; junction bases outside the gene matches: 8. The CDR3 bases are TGCGCCAGCAGCTGGGGGGGATCGGGCGACGAGCAGTACTTC. Translation gives CASSWGGSGDEQYF.

About this clonotype itself: This may arise from a read error, as a much more abundant clone is one base away. The V call is TRBV6-6, the J call TRBJ2-7; 11 nucleotides agree with TRBD1. The germline V gene encodes CDR1 MNHNY and CDR2 SVGAGI (reference sequence). The CDR3 length is 15 residues. CDR3 coding DNA: TGTTCCAGCAGGAACGACGGGACAGGGGGCTACGAGCAGTACTTC. Translation gives CSSRNDGTGGYEQYF.

This clonotype was recorded only once. Just one base apart from a much larger clone, this may be a read error. The chain joins TRBV13 to TRBJ1-2; unclear D gene. Trimming stripped 3 bases from V and 4 bases from J, with 18 bases between. CDR3 length equals 16 residues. The germline V gene has CDR1 PRHDT and CDR2 FYEKMQ (reference sequence). The chain's CDR3 is CASSFRMREQSYGYTF. The CDR3, as DNA: TGTGCCAGCAGCTTCAGGATGAGGGAACAGAGCTATGGCTACACCTTC.

The rearrangement uses TRBV7-2 and TRBJ2-1, with 9 positions matching TRBD2. The CDR3 loop spans 17 amino acids. Germline trimming cut 4 bases from V and 7 bases from J; bases unmatched to any gene: 14. From germline, CDR1 is SGHTA and CDR2 FQGNSA. The DNA of the CDR3 is TGTGCCAGCAGCTCCGGGCGGGGGCGGGGGGGAGGAAATGAGCAGTTCTTC. Its protein is CASSSGRGRGGGNEQFF.

The chain combines TRBV20-1 with TRBJ1-2; no clear D. CDR1 and CDR2 (germline): DFQATT, SNEGSKA (reference sequence). Trimming left V 0 bases short and J 6 bases short, with 14 bases between. CDR3 size: 14 residues. The CDR3 DNA is TGCAGTGCTAGAGATCTGGGGAAGAATGATGGCTACACCTTC. As protein: CSARDLGKNDGYTF.

This chain links TRBV5-1 with TRBJ1-1; D is unresolved. Trimming stripped 4 bases from V and 7 bases from J, with 11 bases between. The CDR3 loop spans 12 amino acids. Per germline, CDR1 SGHRS and CDR2 YFSETQ. The CDR3 nucleotides read TGCGCCAGCAGCATTTCGACTTATGAAGCTTTCTTT. This gives the protein CASSISTYEAFF.

Notes on this clonotype: Possible read error: a much larger clone is one base away. The chain has TRBV7-2 and TRBJ2-2; 9 bases fit TRBD1. This CDR3 region has 15 residues. Germline values: CDR1 SGHTA, CDR2 FQGNSA. Written as DNA, the CDR3 is TGTGCCGGCAGCTGGGACAGGGTGAACACCGGGGAGCTGTTTTTT. This gives the protein CAGSWDRVNTGELFF. Full variable domain (outside the CDR3, taken from reference TRBV7-2 and TRBJ2-2): GAGVSQSPSNKVTEKGKDVELRCDPISGHTALYWYRQSLGQGLEFLIYFQGNSAPDKSGLPSDRFSAERTGGSVSTLTIQRTQQEDSAVYLCAGSWDRVNTGELFFGEGSRLTVL.

This clonotype came up many times. The chain employs TRBV6-2 or TRBV6-3 and TRBJ2-1; D is unclear. CDR1 MNHEY and CDR2 SVGEGT come from the germline V gene. The CDR3 contains 11 residues. V shed 9 bases and J shed 8 bases, with 11 bases lying between them. CDR3 protein: CASGRYDEQFF. In DNA, the CDR3 is TGTGCCAGTGGTCGGTACGATGAGCAGTTCTTC.

This clonotype was seen a few times. The chain links TRBV6-5 to TRBJ1-6; D gene ambiguous. Germline V gene data show CDR1 as MNHEY and CDR2 as SVGAGI. The CDR3 consists of 13 residues. Trimming left V 6 bases short and J 9 bases short, with 12 bases between. CDR3 in DNA: TGTGCCAGCAGGGTGAGGGCCGGTTCACCCCTCCACTTT. Translation gives CASRVRAGSPLHF.

The genes are TRBV27 and TRBJ2-1, with D perhaps TRBD2 (5 bases). Germline V CDR1 and CDR2: MNHEY, SMNVEV (reference sequence). V was shortened by 2 bases and J by 3 bases, with 17 bases between the two germline ends. The CDR3 loop spans 17 amino acids. The CDR3 DNA is TGTGCCAGCAGTTTAGACACGTCGGGGATATACTACAATGAGCAGTTCTTC. Protein sequence: CASSLDTSGIYYNEQFF.

CDR3 region: CASSRQGWSPLHF. CDR3 sequence (DNA): TGTGCCAGCAGCCGACAGGGGTGGTCACCCCTCCACTTT. The chain combines TRBV12-3 or TRBV12-4 with TRBJ1-6, with TRBD1 identical over 8 bases. This CDR3 spans 13 amino acids. The J segment lost 10 bases and the V segment lost 6 bases, leaving 5 bases of the junction unmatched.

This clonotype has more than one count but fewer than ten. The chain joins TRBV20-1 to TRBJ1-6; 8 bases line up with TRBD1. The V gene end was trimmed by 5 bases and the J gene end by 10 bases; junction bases not matched to a gene: 10. Germline assignment: CDR1 DFQATT and CDR2 SNEGSKA (reference sequence). The CDR3 has 14 amino acids. The CDR3 DNA is TGCAGTGCTCCCGGACAGGGAAAAAGATCACCCCTCCACTTT. Translating it yields CSAPGQGKRSPLHF.

This clonotype was seen repeatedly, ten times or more. Sequence at one end of the junction differs from germline and may be a read error. The rearrangement uses TRBV12-3 or TRBV12-4 and TRBJ1-5; 9 positions match TRBD1. The CDR3 is 16 amino acids. The CDR3 DNA sequence: TGTGCCAGCATCTTGGGACAGGGTCTCCCAAATCGGCCCCAGCATTTT. Amino acids: CASILGQGLPNRPQHF.

This clonotype was observed at least ten times. The chain combines TRBV7-9 with TRBJ2-7; D not certain. CDR1 and CDR2 from the germline V gene are SEHNR and FQNEAQ (reference sequence). The V end was cut by 2 bases, the J end by 3 bases, with 5 bases between. CDR3 length: 12 amino acids. CDR3 nucleotides: TGTGCCAGCAGCTTATCAGTCTACGAGCAGTACTTC. It is translated as CASSLSVYEQYF.

This rearrangement joins TRBV7-9 to TRBJ2-3, with a tentative D call TRBD1 (6 bases). V was trimmed by 4 bases and J by 1 base, leaving 12 bases between them. The CDR3 contains 15 residues. In germline, CDR1 is SEHNR, CDR2 FQNEAQ (reference sequence). CDR3 in DNA: TGTGCCAGCAGCTCTATAAAGGGGGGCACAGATACGCAGTATTTT. Translating gives CASSSIKGGTDTQYF.

On this clonotype itself: Since a much larger clone is just one base distant, this may be a read error. This rearrangement joins TRBV20-1 to TRBJ2-7, with a tentative D call TRBD2 (5 bases). In germline, CDR1 is DFQATT, CDR2 SNEGSKA (reference sequence). The length of the CDR3 is 16 residues. V lost 0 bases, J lost 7 bases, and 22 bases lay in between. CDR3 coding DNA: TGCAGTGCTAGAGATCTGGCGGGCGACTCTTACAATGAGCAGTACTTC. Translation gives CSARDLAGDSYNEQYF.

At least ten counts were recorded for this clonotype. A single base separates this from a much larger clone, so it may be a read error. V is TRBV2 and J is TRBJ1-2; 12 bases align to TRBD1. CDR1 is SNHLY, CDR2 FYNNEI, per germline. V was clipped by 1 base and J by 5 bases; unmatched bases: 2. The CDR3 sequence is 15 residues long. The chain's CDR3 is CASSEGDRGRYGYTF. In nucleotides, the CDR3 is TGTGCCAGCAGTGAAGGGGACAGGGGGCGGTATGGCTACACCTTC.

For this clonotype: A much larger clonotype is one base distant, so this may be a read error. V gene TRBV7-2 combines with J gene TRBJ2-1; D tentatively fits TRBD1 or TRBD2 (5 bases each). The CDR3 loop spans 14 amino acids. The V end was cut by 7 bases, the J end by 5 bases, with 15 bases between. CDR1 is SGHTA and CDR2 is FQGNSA in the germline V gene. CDR3 protein: CASNSGRPDNEQFF. CDR3 DNA sequence: TGTGCCAGCAACTCGGGACGCCCGGACAATGAGCAGTTCTTC.